The present entry profiles one T cell receptor (beta chain) with its context. The V and J ends lost 7 bases and 0 bases respectively, with 17 bases between them. CDR3 size: 16 residues. Germline values: CDR1 SNHLY, CDR2 FYNNEI. This sample was included in a study of blood T cell repertoires in COVID-19. Study-level information: T cells, B-cell-depleted T cells, or PBMCs provided the cDNA or gDNA that served as material.

Clones were read by immunoSEQ multiplex PCR, and TCRdb kept only the in-frame ones, dropping some. The sample records some 250,000 clones, 65% to 90% being singletons. The specimen was peripheral blood. This chain connects TRBV2 to TRBJ2-3; D ambiguous. This clonotype was obtained from an older woman with active or convalescent COVID-19. CDR3 nucleotides: TGTGCCAGCACCCCGAGGAGCCTTCAAAGCACAGATACGCAGTATTTT. Its translation: CASTPRSLQSTDTQYF.